The rows below give T cell receptor beta chains drawn from one sample of a study of cytomegalovirus exposure and HLA in healthy donors. The method was immunoSEQ multiplex PCR; TCRdb's version includes in-frame clones alone and lacks a portion of them. The sample contains about 83,000 clones, 96% of which appear only once. Input material: PBMCs. Receptor source: a young woman in good health and CMV-seronegative. Each CDR3 is given with its conserved first and last residue. The D gene is left open where the match is weak. The size entry is marked missing in some rows and otherwise reads once, few, many or a size class.

J	D	size	V	DNA	CDR3
TRBJ1-1	TRBD1	.	TRBV28	TGTGCCAGCACTACCGGGACAGGGGGCACTGAAGCTTTCTTT	CASTTGTGGTEAFF
TRBJ2-7	TRBD1	few	TRBV28	TGTGCCAGCAGTCGTGGACAGGGCTACGAGCAGTACTTC	CASSRGQGYEQYF
TRBJ2-7	.	.	TRBV11-2	TGTGCCAGCAGCTTAGGCCCCAGTTGGGAGCAGTACTTC	CASSLGPSWEQYF
TRBJ1-1	.	.	TRBV7-9	TGTGCCAGCAGCTTCGTTAACACTGAAGCTTTCTTT	CASSFVNTEAFF
TRBJ1-5	.	many	TRBV15	TGTGCCACCAGCAGAGATCAGGAGGGGAATCAGCCCCAGCATTTT	CATSRDQEGNQPQHF
TRBJ2-7	.	.	TRBV30	TGTGCCTGGAGTATGAGTCAGGGTAACTACGAGCAGTACTTC	CAWSMSQGNYEQYF
TRBJ2-3	.	.	TRBV18	TGTGCCAGCTCACCACCGTCAGGTTCGGGGGATACGCAGTATTTT	CASSPPSGSGDTQYF
TRBJ2-2	.	.	TRBV6-5	TGTGCCGGCAGTCCGGTACCCGGGGAGCTGTTTTTT	CAGSPVPGELFF
TRBJ2-1	TRBD2	.	TRBV7-9	TGTGCCTGGACGGGGGCTAGCGGGGGCTCCTACAATGAGCAGTTCTTC	CAWTGASGGSYNEQFF
TRBJ2-1	TRBD2	.	TRBV10-3	TGTGCCATCAGTGACACTCGCGGGAGCAACAATGAGCAGTTCTTC	CAISDTRGSNNEQFF
TRBJ2-3	.	.	TRBV6-1	TGTGCCAGCGCCGACTACAGGGGAGGTACAGATACGCAGTATTTT	CASADYRGGTDTQYF
TRBJ2-7	TRBD2	.	TRBV18	TGTGCCAGCTCACCACTTCGGGAGGTTCACTTTAGCTCCTACGAGCAGTACTTC	CASSPLREVHFSSYEQYF
TRBJ1-2	.	.	TRBV28	TGTGCCAGCAGTTTCGGGGGGGAGTATGGCTACACCTTC	CASSFGGEYGYTF
TRBJ1-1	TRBD1	.	TRBV18	TGTGCCAGCTCACCACTTGACAGGGTGAACACTGAAGCTTTCTTT	CASSPLDRVNTEAFF
TRBJ2-5	.	.	TRBV7-9	TGTGCCAGCAGCTTTCGGGGGTCTAACCCCCTAAATGAGACCCAGTACTTC	CASSFRGSNPLNETQYF
TRBJ1-3	TRBD1	.	TRBV10-3	TGTGCCATCAGGGAACAGGGGTCTGGAAACACCATATATTTT	CAIREQGSGNTIYF
TRBJ2-3	.	.	TRBV28	TGTGCCAGCAGTGGGACTCGGGGCACAGATACGCAGTATTTT	CASSGTRGTDTQYF
TRBJ1-2	.	.	TRBV9	TGTGCCAGCAGCCCTTTCACAACAGGGTTGGTATCGGGCGGCTACACCTTC	CASSPFTTGLVSGGYTF
TRBJ1-5	TRBD1	.	TRBV6-1	TGTGCCAGCAGCACCGGGACAGGGTCACAGCCCCAGCATTTT	CASSTGTGSQPQHF
TRBJ1-5	.	once	TRBV9	TGTGCCAGCGGGGGGGCATATAGCAATCAGCCCCAGCATTTT	CASGGAYSNQPQHF
TRBJ2-1	TRBD2	.	TRBV10-1	TGCGCCAGCAGCGCAAGCGGGGTCCAGGGGCAGTTCTTC	CASSASGVQGQFF
TRBJ2-5	TRBD2	.	TRBV19	TGTGCCAGTAGCCTGGAATGGGGGGGTAGTGAGACCCAGTACTTC	CASSLEWGGSETQYF
TRBJ2-6	.	.	TRBV7-9	TGTGCCAGCAGCAAGGACAGCTACTGGGCCAACGTCCTGACTTTC	CASSKDSYWANVLTF
TRBJ2-5	TRBD2	.	TRBV10-2	TGCGCCGCCGGGTCGGGAGGGCCAGAGACCCAGTACTTC	CAAGSGGPETQYF
TRBJ2-6	.	.	TRBV27	TGTGCCAGCAGTTTATTCAGGGGCTCACCCTTAAGCTCTGGGGCCAACGTCCTGACTTTC	CASSLFRGSPLSSGANVLTF
TRBJ1-1	.	.	TRBV6-1	TGTGCCAGCAGGTACAGGGAAGGCGCTGAAGCTTTCTTT	CASRYREGAEAFF